Sequencing of this TCR beta chain was carried out in a study of HIV-infected children after antiretroviral therapy interruption. Noted treatment: PENTA 11 planned treatment interruption arm or continuous ART arm. RNA-based 3' RACE libraries used unique molecular identifiers. TCRdb analysed the 3' RACE reads with MiXCR anew, one entry per CDR3 protein. The repertoire holds fewer than 5,000 distinct CDR3 sequences, with about 4.8% as singletons. V lost 2 bases, J lost 8 bases, and 1 base stayed unmatched. Germline V gives CDR1 KGHDR, CDR2 SFDVKD. The CDR3 spans 15 residues. This clonotype was seen repeatedly, ten times or more.

This sequence originates from a pool of human donors with HIV. The chain uses TRBV24-1 and TRBJ2-1; 14 bases match TRBD2. The specimen comprised CD45RO+ CD8+ T cells from PBMCs, pooled from several time points, sampled from a donor given antiretroviral therapy, either interrupted or continuous. Subset of the sample: memory CD8+ CD45RO+ CD45RA- T cells. The CDR3 protein is CATSDWTSGRYEQFF. The CDR3 DNA follows: TGTGCCACCAGTGATTGGACTAGCGGGAGGTATGAGCAGTTCTTC.